The entry below gives a single T cell receptor (beta chain) sequence along with its context. V gave up 0 bases and J gave up 4 bases, with 13 bases separating them. The CDR3 sequence is 16 residues long. Germline V lookup: CDR1 MGHRA, CDR2 YSYEKL. The table came from immunoSEQ multiplex PCR; TCRdb's copy has only in-frame clones and leaves some out. In the table there are under 15,000 clones, about four fifths of which are singletons. The record originates from a study of OX40 agonist ivuxolimab in advanced cancers. The receptor was isolated from an adult with an advanced solid tumor such as melanoma, head and neck, liver or kidney cancer. V and J are TRBV4-1 and TRBJ2-1; D is ambiguous. The sample here was CD4+ or CD8+ T cells sorted from blood, taken in a trial of the OX40 agonist ivuxolimab. In DNA, the CDR3 is TGCGCCAGCAGCCAAGATCCCAGCGATGGGTACAATGAGCAGTTCTTC. Residues: CASSQDPSDGYNEQFF.